This TCR beta chain was retrieved from a study of blood T cell repertoires in COVID-19. Produced via immunoSEQ multiplex PCR; TCRdb's table is partial and in-frame only. The table includes 90,000 to 130,000 clones, about 89% detected once. Germline values: CDR1 SNHLY, CDR2 FYNNEI. V lost 4 bases and J lost 0; bases outside the gene matches: 0. CDR3 size: 15 residues. The J gene is TRBJ2-5, the V gene TRBV2; 12 bases fit TRBD2. The receptor was derived from a man aged 35 to 55 with acute or convalescent COVID-19. Input material: peripheral blood. The CDR3 nucleotides read TGTGCCAGCAGTGGGACTAGCGGGGACCAAGAGACCCAGTACTTC. Its translation is CASSGTSGDQETQYF.